These 22 T cell receptor beta chains were sequenced from one sample in a study of blood T cell repertoires in COVID-19. Sequencing used immunoSEQ multiplex PCR; TCRdb keeps in-frame clones, though not all of them. The top ten clones hold 4.3% of a sample with around 110,000 clones, about four fifths of them seen once. Specimen: peripheral blood. The receptor set was obtained from a man between 65 and 85 years old with acute or convalescent COVID-19.

The V call is TRBV10-3, the J call TRBJ1-1; tentatively, D is TRBD1 (5 bases). V shed 0 bases and J shed 4 bases, with 12 bases lying between them. CDR3 length equals 15 residues. Germline assignment: CDR1 ENHRY and CDR2 SYGVKD. In DNA, the CDR3 is TGTGCCATCAGTGAGTCCGACGGGGGAATCACTGAAGCTTTCTTT. It specifies CAISESDGGITEAFF.

V gene TRBV15 combines with J gene TRBJ2-6; 7 bases align to TRBD2. V lost 3 bases to trimming and J lost 2 bases; unmatched junction nucleotides: 1. This CDR3 has 15 residues. In germline, CDR1 is LNHNV, CDR2 YYDKDF (reference sequence). The DNA of the CDR3 is TGTGCCACCAGCAGTGCGGGGGCTGGGGCCAACGTCCTGACTTTC. This gives the protein CATSSAGAGANVLTF.

This clone appeared a single time. This chain uses TRBV5-1 with TRBJ2-3, with 10 bases lining up with TRBD1. Germline V gene sequence: CDR1 SGHRS, CDR2 YFSETQ. The V segment lost 2 bases and the J segment 4 bases; nucleotides outside the gene matches: 4. The CDR3 covers 15 residues. The CDR3 region is CASSFGTGAPDTQYF. The CDR3 coding sequence is TGCGCCAGCAGCTTTGGGACAGGGGCCCCAGATACGCAGTATTTT.

V usage is TRBV11-2 and J usage is TRBJ2-1; D unresolved. Germline values: CDR1 SGHAT, CDR2 FQNNGV. This CDR3 is 13 amino acids long. Trimming removed 5 bases from V and 5 bases from J, with 10 bases in between. CDR3 DNA: TGTGCCAGCAGCCGTCGGGTCGACAATGAGCAGTTCTTC. It codes for CASSRRVDNEQFF. The variable domain in full, with the rest retrieved from reference TRBV11-2 and TRBJ2-1, is EAGVAQSPRYKIIEKRQSVAFWCNPISGHATLYWYQQILGQGPKLLIQFQNNGVVDDSQLPKDRFSAERLKGVDSTLKIQPAKLEDSAVYLCASSRRVDNEQFFGPGTRLTVL.

This chain uses TRBV20-1 with TRBJ2-1; TRBD2 matches 8 bases. CDR3 size: 15 residues. Germline lookup yields CDR1 DFQATT and CDR2 SNEGSKA (reference sequence). The V segment lost 3 bases and the J segment 2 bases; nucleotides outside the gene matches: 6. This chain's CDR3 is CSASTTGGPYNEQFF. CDR3 in DNA: TGCAGTGCTAGTACGACGGGGGGGCCCTACAATGAGCAGTTCTTC.

V is TRBV9 and J is TRBJ2-7, with a possible D match to TRBD1 (6 bases). V was shortened by 0 bases and J by 7 bases, with 11 bases between the two germline ends. From germline, CDR1 is SGDLS and CDR2 YYNGEE. This CDR3 has 13 residues. CDR3 in DNA: TGTGCCAGCAGCGTAGAGGAGAGGGGGGAGCAGTACTTC. It codes for CASSVEERGEQYF.

This chain uses TRBV5-1 with TRBJ2-3; TRBD2 matches 7 bases. The CDR3 has 14 residues. After removal of 4 bases from V and 2 bases from J, the junction contained 4 bases not matched to a gene. Germline V gene data show CDR1 as SGHRS and CDR2 as YFSETQ. The CDR3 region is CASSMTSPTDTQYF. CDR3 nucleotide sequence: TGCGCCAGCAGCATGACTAGCCCCACAGATACGCAGTATTTT.

V is TRBV29-1 and J is TRBJ1-2; D possibly corresponds to TRBD1 (5 bases). With 2 bases removed from V and 8 bases from J, the gap between germline ends came to 12 bases. The CDR3 loop spans 12 amino acids. CDR1 SQVTM and CDR2 ANQGSEA come from the germline V gene. CDR3 nucleotides: TGCAGCGTTGAATTAGGGGCGCGAGGCTACACCTTC. It yields the protein CSVELGARGYTF.

This sequence joins TRBV27 and TRBJ2-1, with 7 bases lining up with TRBD1. Looked up from germline, CDR1 is MNHEY and CDR2 is SMNVEV (reference sequence). The CDR3 contains 15 residues. V gave up 5 bases and J gave up 9 bases; unmatched junction bases: 13. This chain's CDR3 is CASSPRDSGFGEQFF. The CDR3, as DNA: TGTGCCAGCAGTCCCCGGGACAGTGGGTTTGGTGAGCAGTTCTTC.

J is TRBJ1-5 and V is TRBV19, with unresolved D. CDR3 size: 14 residues. Germline V lookup: CDR1 LNHDA, CDR2 SQIVND (reference sequence). Between the trimmed V and J ends, which lost 5 bases and 2 bases, there was a span of 10 bases. The CDR3 DNA is TGTGCCAGTAGTCTGGCAGGTGGCAATCAGCCCCAGCATTTT. This gives the protein CASSLAGGNQPQHF.

This clone has more than one count but fewer than ten. The chain couples TRBV9 to TRBJ1-4; 7 bases line up with TRBD1. This CDR3 spans 15 amino acids. CDR1 SGDLS and CDR2 YYNGEE come from the germline V gene. J lost 4 bases, V lost 4 bases, and 7 bases had no gene match. The CDR3: CASSPGGSFNEKLFF. The CDR3 DNA sequence: TGTGCCAGCAGCCCAGGGGGTTCCTTTAATGAAAAACTGTTTTTT.

The chain couples TRBV11-2 to TRBJ1-5; weak D call: TRBD1 (6 bases). The germline CDR1 and CDR2 sequences are SGHAT and FQNNGV. V shed 4 bases and J shed 5 bases, with 12 bases lying between them. The CDR3 extends over 14 amino acids. CDR3 DNA: TGTGCCAGCAGCTCAGGACAGTTTGATCAGCCCCAGCATTTT. It specifies CASSSGQFDQPQHF.

The rearrangement links TRBV7-6 to TRBJ1-5; possibly TRBD1 for D (6 bases). Germline V gene sequence: CDR1 SGHVS, CDR2 FNYEAQ. V dropped 1 base and J dropped 7 bases, with 20 bases sitting between them. The CDR3 length is 17 residues. The CDR3 sequence: CASSLVPLPGAGQPQHF. DNA of the CDR3: TGTGCCAGCAGCTTAGTACCCCTACCAGGGGCTGGACAGCCCCAGCATTTT.

This clone was found once. The gene calls are TRBV7-3 and TRBJ1-6, with 7 nucleotides matching TRBD1. Germline V gives CDR1 SGHTA, CDR2 FQGTGA. The CDR3 extends over 15 amino acids. The V segment lost 4 bases and the J segment 7 bases; nucleotides outside the gene matches: 7. CDR3 in amino acids: CASSSGQAINSPLHF. The CDR3 DNA sequence: TGTGCCAGCAGCTCAGGACAGGCGATCAATTCACCCCTCCACTTT.

This clone was detected a few times. This sequence joins TRBV5-4 and TRBJ1-2; a possible D gene is TRBD1 (5 bases). V lost 2 bases to trimming and J lost 2 bases, with 19 bases between them. The CDR3 has 17 residues. Germline V lookup: CDR1 SGHNT, CDR2 YYREEE (reference sequence). CDR3 loop: CASSLKNRLVLNYGYTF. The CDR3 DNA sequence: TGTGCCAGCAGCTTAAAAAACAGGTTGGTCCTGAACTATGGCTACACCTTC.

V usage is TRBV6-5 and J usage is TRBJ1-5; tentatively, D is TRBD1 (5 bases). The V and J ends lost 6 bases and 5 bases respectively, with 17 bases between them. Germline CDR1 is MNHEY and CDR2 is SVGAGI. The CDR3 sequence is 15 residues long. This CDR3 reads CASSITGTGDQPQHF. The DNA for the CDR3 is TGTGCCAGCAGCATTACCGGGACTGGGGATCAGCCCCAGCATTTT.

J is TRBJ1-2 and V is TRBV5-8, with D perhaps matching TRBD1 (6 bases). The CDR3 runs to 14 residues. Germline V CDR1 and CDR2: SGHTS, YDEGEE. V was shortened by 5 bases and J by 0 bases, with 11 bases between the two germline ends. The CDR3 spells CASRQTGSNYGYTF. CDR3 nucleotides: TGTGCCAGCAGACAGACAGGTTCTAACTATGGCTACACCTTC.

CDR3 coding DNA: TGTGCCAGCACCTTAGGGGGACAGGGGAACACTGAAGCTTTCTTT. This translates into CASTLGGQGNTEAFF. The rearrangement joins TRBV6-6 to TRBJ1-1; 9 nucleotides agree with TRBD1. The germline CDR1 and CDR2 sequences are MNHNY and SVGAGI (reference sequence). J gave up 1 base and V 7 bases, and 7 bases lay outside the gene matches. There are 15 residues in the CDR3.

This clone showed up just a few times. The chain uses TRBV7-3 and TRBJ2-7, with 14 bases matching TRBD2. Germline CDR1 is SGHTA and CDR2 is FQGTGA. CDR3 size: 16 residues. J lost 6 bases, V lost 5 bases, and 9 bases had no gene match. The CDR3 is CASSKTGLAGVGEQYF. In DNA form, the CDR3 reads TGTGCCAGCAGCAAGACGGGACTAGCGGGGGTCGGCGAGCAGTACTTC.

The V and J genes are TRBV6-6 and TRBJ2-7; 9 positions agree with TRBD1. CDR3 length: 14 residues. The V segment lost 5 bases and the J segment 4 bases; nucleotides outside the gene matches: 6. Germline CDR1 MNHNY, CDR2 SVGAGI (reference sequence). CDR3 sequence: CASSVRQGGYEQYF. DNA of the CDR3: TGTGCCAGCAGTGTTCGACAGGGGGGATACGAGCAGTACTTC.

This clone was counted a few times. The rearrangement joins TRBV5-4 to TRBJ1-1, with D possibly being TRBD1 (6 bases). V gave up 0 bases and J gave up 4 bases, with 13 bases separating them. Germline assignment: CDR1 SGHNT and CDR2 YYREEE (reference sequence). The CDR3 is made up of 15 amino acids. CDR3 bases: TGTGCCAGCAGCTTGGAAGGTGTCAGGGGCACTGAAGCTTTCTTT. This translates into CASSLEGVRGTEAFF.

This clone was counted only a few times. The V call is TRBV5-4, the J call TRBJ1-2, with 7 bases matching TRBD1. Trimming removed 4 bases from V and 8 bases from J; junction bases left unmatched: 14. Germline CDR1 and CDR2: SGHNT and YYREEE (reference sequence). This CDR3 contains 15 residues. The CDR3 DNA is TGTGCCAGCAGCCTACCGTCGACAGGGTCAGTCGGCTACACCTTC. It encodes CASSLPSTGSVGYTF.